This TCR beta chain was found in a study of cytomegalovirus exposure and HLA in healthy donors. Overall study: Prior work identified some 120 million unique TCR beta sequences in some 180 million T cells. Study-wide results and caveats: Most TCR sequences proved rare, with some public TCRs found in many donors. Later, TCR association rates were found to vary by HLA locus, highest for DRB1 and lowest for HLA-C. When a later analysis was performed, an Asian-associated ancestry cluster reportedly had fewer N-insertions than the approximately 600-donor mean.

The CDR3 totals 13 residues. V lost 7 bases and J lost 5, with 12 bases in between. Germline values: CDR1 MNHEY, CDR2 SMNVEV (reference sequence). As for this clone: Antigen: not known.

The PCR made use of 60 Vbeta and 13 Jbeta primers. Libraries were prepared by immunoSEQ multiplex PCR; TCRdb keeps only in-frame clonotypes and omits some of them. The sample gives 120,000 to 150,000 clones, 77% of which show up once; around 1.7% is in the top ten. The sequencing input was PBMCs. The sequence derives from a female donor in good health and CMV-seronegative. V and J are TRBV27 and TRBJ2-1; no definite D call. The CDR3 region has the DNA TGTGCCAGCACAGAGGTGCCACACAATGAGCAGTTCTTC. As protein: CASTEVPHNEQFF.